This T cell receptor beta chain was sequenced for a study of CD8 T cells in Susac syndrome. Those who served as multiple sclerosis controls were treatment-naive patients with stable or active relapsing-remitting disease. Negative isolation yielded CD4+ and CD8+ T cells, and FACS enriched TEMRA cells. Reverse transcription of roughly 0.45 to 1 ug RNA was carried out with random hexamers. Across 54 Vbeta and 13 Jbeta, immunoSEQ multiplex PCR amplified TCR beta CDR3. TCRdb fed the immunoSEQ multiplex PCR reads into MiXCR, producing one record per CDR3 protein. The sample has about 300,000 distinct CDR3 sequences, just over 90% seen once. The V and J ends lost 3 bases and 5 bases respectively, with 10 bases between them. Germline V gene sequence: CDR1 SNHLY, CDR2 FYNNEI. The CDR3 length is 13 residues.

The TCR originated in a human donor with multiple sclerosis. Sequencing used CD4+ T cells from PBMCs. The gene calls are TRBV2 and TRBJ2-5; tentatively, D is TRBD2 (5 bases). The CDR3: CASSEAGWETQYF. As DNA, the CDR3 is TGTGCCAGCAGTGAGGCGGGTTGGGAGACCCAGTACTTC.